The T cell receptor beta chain described here comes from a study of early T cells in non-severe SARS-CoV-2 infection. In the study overall: Sequenced material consisted of bulk RNA (from unsorted whole blood), and chains were unpaired.

Findings and caveats of the study: The VDJdb matching leaned toward anti-spike CD8 responses and overlooked private and CD4 specificities.

The library protocol tagged individual cDNA molecules with unique molecular identifiers. TCRdb reanalysed the 5' RACE reads using MiXCR and keeps one entry per CDR3 protein. The table lists about 26,000 distinct CDR3 sequences, approximately 4% of them singletons. The junction had 4 bases not matched to a gene; V was cut back by 4 bases and J by 1 base. Germline loops: CDR1 MNHEY, CDR2 SVGAGI. CDR3 length: 16 amino acids. This clonotype was observed at least ten times. Its specificity is not known. The rearrangement links TRBV6-5 to TRBJ2-4; TRBD2 agrees at 10 bases. The sequence derives from an adult who was a healthcare worker with PCR-confirmed SARS-CoV-2 infection or an uninfected control (not recorded which). Material: whole blood. In nucleotides, the CDR3 is TGTGCCAGCAGTTTAGGACTAGCGGCGGCCAAAAACATTCAGTACTTC. It translates to CASSLGLAAAKNIQYF.